This record concerns one T cell receptor (beta chain) sequence. Antigen unknown. These data originate in a study of cytomegalovirus exposure and HLA in healthy donors. General observations from the study: In a later analysis, at a false discovery rate of 0.05, about 17,000 TCR beta sequences matched HLA alleles.

With 6 bases removed from V and 2 bases from J, the gap between germline ends came to 11 bases. Germline V lookup: CDR1 MDHEN, CDR2 SYDVKM. The length of the CDR3 is 14 residues. The PCR was carried out with 60 Vbeta primers and 13 Jbeta primers. Only in-frame clones appear in the TCRdb table, and some are missing; sequencing was by immunoSEQ multiplex PCR. The table includes about 140,000 clones, 70% detected once. The chain recombines TRBV28 with TRBJ1-3; D call uncertain. The clonotype originates from a woman between 55 and 75 years old in good health and CMV-seropositive. Source material: PBMCs. The CDR3 region is CASRETAPGNTIYF. The CDR3 bases are TGTGCCAGCAGAGAAACAGCACCTGGAAACACCATATATTTT.